These 20 T cell receptor beta chains were sequenced from one sample in a study of vaccination and CD4 T cells after COVID-19. Sample treatment: roughly 11-day PBMC culture with coronavirus spike peptide pools or control peptides (ViraFEST assay). An Oncomine TCR Beta short-read assay was used to sequence the DNA from cultured CD4+ T cells. TCRdb re-called the PCR reads through MiXCR, storing one row per CDR3 protein. Of roughly 15,000 distinct CDR3 sequences listed, about 61% are singletons. Antigen specificity for these receptors is unknown. What was sequenced was CD4+ T cells from blood, cultured in vitro. The receptors were gathered from a human donor who had recovered from COVID-19.

This clonotype has a handful of counts. The chain recombines TRBV12-3 or TRBV12-4 with TRBJ1-6; D unclear. The CDR3 covers 13 residues. V lost 3 bases, J lost 6 bases, and 6 bases lay in between. CDR3 sequence (DNA): TGTGCCAGCAGTTTCACCCTTAATTCACCCCTCCACTTT. Its protein is CASSFTLNSPLHF.

This rearrangement joins TRBV6-7 to TRBJ1-5; D may be TRBD1 (5 bases). TRBV6-7 is identified as an open reading frame with a role that is uncertain. This CDR3 region has 14 residues. Trimming stripped 2 bases from V and 10 bases from J, with 15 bases between. Here the CDR3 DNA reads TGTGCCAGCAGTTACCCGCCGGGGCCCAGACCCCAGCATTTT. It yields the protein CASSYPPGPRPQHF.

The chain carries TRBV7-3 and TRBJ2-5; 13 nucleotides agree with TRBD2. The germline V gene has CDR1 SGHTA and CDR2 FQGTGA. After removal of 4 bases from V and 2 bases from J, the junction contained 4 bases not matched to a gene. This CDR3 is 16 amino acids long. As DNA, the CDR3 is TGTGCCAGCAGCTCCGGGGGACTAGCGGGACAAGAGACCCAGTACTTC. Protein: CASSSGGLAGQETQYF.

This clonotype was picked up a small number of times. The chain has TRBV7-6 and TRBJ2-5; 9 positions match TRBD1. The germline V gene encodes CDR1 SGHVS and CDR2 FNYEAQ. V gave up 3 bases and J gave up 4 bases; unmatched junction bases: 6. The CDR3 consists of 15 residues. CDR3 in amino acids: CASSLSGTGRETQYF. In nucleotides, the CDR3 is TGTGCCAGCAGCTTGTCCGGGACAGGGAGAGAGACCCAGTACTTC.

This clonotype was observed a handful of times. The chain is built from TRBV10-3 and TRBJ2-1; TRBD1 might be the D (6 bases). The germline V and J ends were trimmed by 2 bases and 3 bases, with 11 bases remaining between them. The CDR3 consists of 15 residues. Germline loops: CDR1 ENHRY, CDR2 SYGVKD. CDR3 nucleotide sequence: TGTGCCATCAGTGAGGGACAGCCTTTCTACAATGAGCAGTTCTTC. This encodes CAISEGQPFYNEQFF.

The J gene is TRBJ1-2, the V gene TRBV21-1; TRBD1 is the table's D call and was not checked against the DNA. TRBV21-1 is recorded as a pseudogene. The CDR3 has 16 residues. The CDR3 nucleotides are TGTGCCAGCAGCAAAGCGGGGGCAGGGGGCGCGTGTGGCTACACCTTC. It codes for CASSKAGAGGACGYTF.

The V and J genes are TRBV6-5 and TRBJ1-1, with D perhaps TRBD1 (5 bases). The V end lost 0 bases, the J end lost 4 bases, and 18 bases lay between the germline ends. Germline CDR1 and CDR2: MNHEY and SVGAGI. This CDR3 is built from 17 residues. This CDR3 is CASSYSTLGAGGTEAFF. DNA of the CDR3: TGTGCCAGCAGTTACTCGACGTTGGGAGCGGGGGGCACTGAAGCTTTCTTT.

The rearrangement links TRBV19 to TRBJ1-5, with D maybe TRBD1 (5 bases). Germline values: CDR1 LNHDA, CDR2 SQIVND (reference sequence). Trimming left V 3 bases short and J 5 bases short, with 14 bases between. There are 15 residues in the CDR3. The CDR3 nucleotides read TGTGCCAGTAGTATGATTATGCAGGGCGATCAGCCCCAGCATTTT. Amino acid sequence: CASSMIMQGDQPQHF.

This chain connects TRBV7-2 to TRBJ2-2; 12 positions match TRBD1. Trimming cost V 5 bases and J 7 bases; bases outside gene matches: 5. CDR3 length: 15 amino acids. Germline-derived CDR1 and CDR2 are SGHTA and FQGNSA. The CDR3 region has the DNA TGTGCCAGCAGCCGAGGGACAGGGGGCATCGGGGAGCTGTTTTTT. Its translation: CASSRGTGGIGELFF.

This chain links TRBV5-1 with TRBJ2-7; D uncertain. CDR1 and CDR2 (germline): SGHRS, YFSETQ. Trimming took off 1 base at V and 1 base at J, with 9 bases between the two ends. The CDR3 contains 14 residues. The CDR3, as DNA: TGCGCCAGCAGCTTGCGGTCAGTTTCCTACGAGCAGTACTTC. As protein: CASSLRSVSYEQYF.

The chain combines TRBV6-1 with TRBJ1-2; D not certain. The CDR3 length is 13 residues. V lost 8 bases, J lost 0 bases, and 10 bases lay in between. From germline, CDR1 is MNHNS and CDR2 SASEGT. CDR3 in amino acids: CASLGRSNYGYTF. The CDR3 DNA sequence: TGTGCCAGCCTAGGACGTTCTAACTATGGCTACACCTTC.

The table lists this clonotype with a few counts. The DNA of the CDR3 is TGTGCCTGGGACCCGGGACGGACAAGGGGGACAAATTCACCCCTCCACTTT. This gives the protein CAWDPGRTRGTNSPLHF. This rearrangement joins TRBV30 to TRBJ1-6, with D maybe TRBD1 (6 bases). The CDR3 has 17 residues. In germline, CDR1 is GTSNPN, CDR2 SVGIG (reference sequence). V was shortened by 5 bases and J by 7 bases, with 24 bases between the two germline ends.

CDR3 residues: CASTGTLNTEAFF. The CDR3 bases are TGTGCCAGCACCGGGACATTGAACACTGAAGCTTTCTTT. This chain joins TRBV6-2 or TRBV6-3 and TRBJ1-1; a possible D gene is TRBD1 (6 bases). CDR3 length equals 13 residues. Germline assignment: CDR1 MNHEY and CDR2 SVGEGT. V lost 7 bases and J 0 bases, leaving 9 bases between the germline ends.

This clonotype was seen just once. The chain carries TRBV25-1 and TRBJ2-3, with D tentatively TRBD2 (5 bases). Germline CDR1 is MGHDK and CDR2 is SYGVNS. V was shortened by 5 bases and J by 1 base, with 13 bases between the two germline ends. The CDR3 is 15 residues long. The CDR3 sequence is CASSSPSSGTDTQYF. DNA for the CDR3: TGTGCCAGCAGTTCCCCTAGCTCTGGCACAGATACGCAGTATTTT.

The rearrangement joins TRBV7-3 to TRBJ2-2, with D uncertain. The germline gives CDR1 SGHTA, CDR2 FQGTGA. The CDR3 has 13 amino acids. Trimming cost V 5 bases and J 8 bases, with 12 bases left between them. CDR3 nucleotides: TGTGCCAGCAGCAAGAGACCGGCGGGGGAGCTGTTTTTT. Residues: CASSKRPAGELFF.

The chain recombines TRBV11-2 with TRBJ1-6; D ambiguous. The germline gives CDR1 SGHAT, CDR2 FQNNGV. The V end was cut by 3 bases, the J end by 8 bases, with 5 bases between. The CDR3 has 12 amino acids. CDR3 in amino acids: CASSFSDSPLHF. The CDR3, as DNA: TGTGCCAGCAGCTTCAGTGATTCACCCCTCCACTTT.

In this sample, this clonotype turned up a few times. J is TRBJ1-2 and V is TRBV20-1; 8 nucleotides agree with TRBD1. From germline, CDR1 is DFQATT and CDR2 SNEGSKA (reference sequence). The CDR3 loop spans 16 amino acids. V lost 3 bases, J lost 8 bases, and 17 bases stayed unmatched. The CDR3 loop is CSARDGTGGVRRGYTF. The CDR3 DNA reads TGCAGTGCTAGGGACGGAACAGGGGGAGTGAGAAGGGGCTACACCTTC.

The chain carries TRBV24-1 and TRBJ1-2; D ambiguous. Per the germline V gene, CDR1 is KGHDR and CDR2 is SFDVKD. V gave up 2 bases and J gave up 4 bases, with 4 bases separating them. The CDR3 totals 12 residues. CDR3 in DNA: TGTGCCACCAGTGATTACAGCTATGGCTACACCTTC. It translates to CATSDYSYGYTF.

The J gene is TRBJ1-2, the V gene TRBV12-3 or TRBV12-4; the D gene is possibly TRBD1 (6 bases). This CDR3 comprises 15 residues. Trimming shortened V by 5 bases and J by 4 bases, and 17 bases separated the two germline ends. The CDR3 is CASSPSPGQTYGYTF. The CDR3 region has the DNA TGTGCCAGCAGTCCCTCCCCCGGACAGACCTATGGCTACACCTTC.

This chain connects TRBV7-9 to TRBJ2-2, with D possibly matching TRBD1 (7 bases). Germline lookup yields CDR1 SEHNR and CDR2 FQNEAQ (reference sequence). V was shortened by 6 bases and J by 3 bases, with 17 bases between the two germline ends. The CDR3 is 16 amino acids. CDR3 loop: CASRASQGEDTGELFF. CDR3 nucleotide sequence: TGTGCCAGCAGAGCCAGTCAGGGGGAGGACACCGGGGAGCTGTTTTTT.